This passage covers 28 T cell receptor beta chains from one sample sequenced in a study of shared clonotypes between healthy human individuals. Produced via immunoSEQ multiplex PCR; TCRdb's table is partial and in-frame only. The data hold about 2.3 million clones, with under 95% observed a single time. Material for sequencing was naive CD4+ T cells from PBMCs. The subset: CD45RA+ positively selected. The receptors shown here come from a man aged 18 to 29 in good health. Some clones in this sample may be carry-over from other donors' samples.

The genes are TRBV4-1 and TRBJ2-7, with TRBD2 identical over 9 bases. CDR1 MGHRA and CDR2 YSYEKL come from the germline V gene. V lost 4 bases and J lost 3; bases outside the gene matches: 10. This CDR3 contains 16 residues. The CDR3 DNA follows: TGCGCCAGCAGCCCCGCCGGTAGCGGGAGTTTCTACGAGCAGTACTTC. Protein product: CASSPAGSGSFYEQYF.

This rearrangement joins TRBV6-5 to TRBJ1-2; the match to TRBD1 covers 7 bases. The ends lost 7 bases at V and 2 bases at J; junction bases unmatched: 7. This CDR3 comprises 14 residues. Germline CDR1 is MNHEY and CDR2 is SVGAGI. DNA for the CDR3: TGTGCCAGCACCCCCCACAGGGGAAACTATGGCTACACCTTC. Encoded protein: CASTPHRGNYGYTF.

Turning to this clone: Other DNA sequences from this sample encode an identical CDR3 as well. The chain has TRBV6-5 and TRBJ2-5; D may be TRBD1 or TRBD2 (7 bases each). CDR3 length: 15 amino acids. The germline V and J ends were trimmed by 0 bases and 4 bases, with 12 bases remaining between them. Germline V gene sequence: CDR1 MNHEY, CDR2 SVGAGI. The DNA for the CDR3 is TGTGCCAGCAGTTACTCGACAGGGAGGGGAGAGACCCAGTACTTC. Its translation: CASSYSTGRGETQYF.

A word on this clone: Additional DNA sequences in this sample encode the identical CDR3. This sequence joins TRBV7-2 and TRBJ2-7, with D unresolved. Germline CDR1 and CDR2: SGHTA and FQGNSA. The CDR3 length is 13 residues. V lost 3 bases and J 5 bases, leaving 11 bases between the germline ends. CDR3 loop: CASSLRQAHEQYF. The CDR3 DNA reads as TGTGCCAGCAGCTTGAGGCAGGCCCACGAGCAGTACTTC. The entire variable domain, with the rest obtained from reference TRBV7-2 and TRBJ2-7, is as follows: GAGVSQSPSNKVTEKGKDVELRCDPISGHTALYWYRQSLGQGLEFLIYFQGNSAPDKSGLPSDRFSAERTGGSVSTLTIQRTQQEDSAVYLCASSLRQAHEQYFGPGTRLTVT.

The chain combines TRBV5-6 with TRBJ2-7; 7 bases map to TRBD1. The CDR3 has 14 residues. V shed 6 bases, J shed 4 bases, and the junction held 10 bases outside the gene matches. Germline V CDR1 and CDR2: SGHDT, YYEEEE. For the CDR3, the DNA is TGTGCCAGCAACCTCGACAGGGACCATTACGAGCAGTACTTC. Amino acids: CASNLDRDHYEQYF. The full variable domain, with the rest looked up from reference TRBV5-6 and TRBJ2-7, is DAGVTQSPTHLIKTRGQQVTLRCSPKSGHDTVSWYQQALGQGPQFIFQYYEEEERQRGNFPDRFSGHQFPNYSSELNVNALLLGDSALYLCASNLDRDHYEQYFGPGTRLTVT.

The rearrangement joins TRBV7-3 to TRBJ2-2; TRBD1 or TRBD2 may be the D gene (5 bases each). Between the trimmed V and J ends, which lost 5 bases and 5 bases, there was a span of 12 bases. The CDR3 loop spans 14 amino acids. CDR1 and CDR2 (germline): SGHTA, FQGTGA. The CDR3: CASSQNGGTGELFF. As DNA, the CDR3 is TGTGCCAGCAGCCAAAATGGGGGAACCGGGGAGCTGTTTTTT.

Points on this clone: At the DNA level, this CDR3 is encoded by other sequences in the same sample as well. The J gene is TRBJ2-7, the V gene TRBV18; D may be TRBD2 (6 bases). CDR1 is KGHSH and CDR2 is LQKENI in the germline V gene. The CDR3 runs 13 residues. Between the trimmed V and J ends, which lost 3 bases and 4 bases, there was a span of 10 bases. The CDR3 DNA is TGTGCCAGCTCACCCCTCGGAGGGTACGAGCAGTACTTC. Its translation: CASSPLGGYEQYF.

Here the CDR3 DNA reads TGTGCCAGTAGGCGCCGGGACAGGGGGGAGACCCAGTACTTC. Protein product: CASRRRDRGETQYF. This chain joins TRBV19 and TRBJ2-5; 11 bases are a match to TRBD1. The trim removed 6 bases at V and 5 bases at J, leaving 5 bases unmatched. The CDR3 covers 14 residues. Per germline, CDR1 LNHDA and CDR2 SQIVND (reference sequence).

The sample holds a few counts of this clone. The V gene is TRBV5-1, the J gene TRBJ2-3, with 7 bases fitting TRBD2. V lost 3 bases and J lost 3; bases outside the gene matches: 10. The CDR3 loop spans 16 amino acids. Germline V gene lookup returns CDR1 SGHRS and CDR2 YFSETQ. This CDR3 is CASSSSGNHGTDTQYF. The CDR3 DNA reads TGCGCCAGCAGCTCCAGCGGGAACCACGGGACAGATACGCAGTATTTT.

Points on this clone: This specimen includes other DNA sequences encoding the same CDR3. The CDR3 coding sequence is TGCAGTGCTAGTGGGGGCTATGGCTACACCTTC. Protein: CSASGGYGYTF. The chain recombines TRBV20-1 with TRBJ1-2; tentative D call: TRBD1 (5 bases). Trimming cost V 3 bases and J 4 bases, with 6 bases left between them. CDR1 is DFQATT, CDR2 SNEGSKA, per germline (reference sequence). The CDR3 has 11 residues.

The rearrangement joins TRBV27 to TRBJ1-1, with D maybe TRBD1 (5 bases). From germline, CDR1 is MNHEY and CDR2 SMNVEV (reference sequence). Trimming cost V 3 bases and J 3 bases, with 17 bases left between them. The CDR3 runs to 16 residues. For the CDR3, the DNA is TGTGCCAGCAGTTTTAGGCCTTGGGGGTGGTACACTGAAGCTTTCTTT. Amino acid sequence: CASSFRPWGWYTEAFF.

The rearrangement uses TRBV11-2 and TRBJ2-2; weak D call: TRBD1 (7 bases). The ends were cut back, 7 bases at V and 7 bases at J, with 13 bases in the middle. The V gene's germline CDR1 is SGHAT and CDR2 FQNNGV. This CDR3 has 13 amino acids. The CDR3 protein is CASTQGGGGELFF. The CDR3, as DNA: TGTGCCAGCACCCAGGGGGGTGGCGGGGAGCTGTTTTTT. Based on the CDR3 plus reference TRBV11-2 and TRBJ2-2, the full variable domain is EAGVAQSPRYKIIEKRQSVAFWCNPISGHATLYWYQQILGQGPKLLIQFQNNGVVDDSQLPKDRFSAERLKGVDSTLKIQPAKLEDSAVYLCASTQGGGGELFFGEGSRLTVL.

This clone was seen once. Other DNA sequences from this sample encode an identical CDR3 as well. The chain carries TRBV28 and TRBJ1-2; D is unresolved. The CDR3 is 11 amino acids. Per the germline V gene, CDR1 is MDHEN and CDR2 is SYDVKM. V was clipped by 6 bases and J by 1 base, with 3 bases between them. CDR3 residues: CASRHNYGYTF. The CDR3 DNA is TGTGCCAGCAGACATAACTATGGCTACACCTTC.

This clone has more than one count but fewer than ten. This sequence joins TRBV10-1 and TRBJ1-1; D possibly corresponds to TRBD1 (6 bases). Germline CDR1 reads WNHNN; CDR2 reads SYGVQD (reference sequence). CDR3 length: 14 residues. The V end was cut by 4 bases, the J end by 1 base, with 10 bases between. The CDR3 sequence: CASSGGARNTEAFF. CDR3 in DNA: TGCGCCAGCAGTGGGGGGGCGCGGAACACTGAAGCTTTCTTT.

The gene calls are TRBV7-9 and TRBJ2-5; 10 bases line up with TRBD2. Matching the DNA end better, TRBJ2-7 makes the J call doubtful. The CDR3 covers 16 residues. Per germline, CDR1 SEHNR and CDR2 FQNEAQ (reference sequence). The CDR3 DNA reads TGTGCCAGCAGCCGGATCAGCGGGAGGGTTTCATACGAGCAGTACTTC. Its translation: CASSRISGRVSYEQYF.

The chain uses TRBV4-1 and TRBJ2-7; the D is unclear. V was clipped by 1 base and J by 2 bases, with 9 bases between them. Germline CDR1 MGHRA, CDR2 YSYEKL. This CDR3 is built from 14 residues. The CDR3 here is CASSQGAPTYEQYF. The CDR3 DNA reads TGCGCCAGCAGCCAAGGGGCTCCGACCTACGAGCAGTACTTC.

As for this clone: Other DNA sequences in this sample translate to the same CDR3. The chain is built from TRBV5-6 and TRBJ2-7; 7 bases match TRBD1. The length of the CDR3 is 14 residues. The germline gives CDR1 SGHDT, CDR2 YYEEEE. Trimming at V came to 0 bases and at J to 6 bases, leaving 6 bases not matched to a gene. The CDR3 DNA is TGTGCCAGCAGCTTGGGACAGGGTGTAGGCGAGCAGTACTTC. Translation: CASSLGQGVGEQYF.

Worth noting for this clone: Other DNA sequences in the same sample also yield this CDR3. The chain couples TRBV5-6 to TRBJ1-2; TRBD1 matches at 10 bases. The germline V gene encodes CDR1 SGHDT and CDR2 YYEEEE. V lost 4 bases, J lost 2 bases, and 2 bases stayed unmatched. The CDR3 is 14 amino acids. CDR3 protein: CASSLGQGNYGYTF. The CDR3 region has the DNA TGTGCCAGCAGCCTGGGACAGGGGAACTATGGCTACACCTTC.

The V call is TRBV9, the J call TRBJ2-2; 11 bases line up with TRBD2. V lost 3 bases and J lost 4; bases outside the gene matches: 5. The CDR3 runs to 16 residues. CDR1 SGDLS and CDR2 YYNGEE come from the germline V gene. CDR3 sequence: CASSAGGLAVTGELFF. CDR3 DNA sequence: TGTGCCAGCAGCGCGGGGGGACTAGCGGTCACCGGGGAGCTGTTTTTT.

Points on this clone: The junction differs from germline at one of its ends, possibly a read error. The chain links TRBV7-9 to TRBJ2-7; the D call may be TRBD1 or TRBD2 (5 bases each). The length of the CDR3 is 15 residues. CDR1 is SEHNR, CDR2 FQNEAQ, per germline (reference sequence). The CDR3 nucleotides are TGCGCCAGCAGCCAAATCTCGGGACCCACCTACGAGCAGTACTTC. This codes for CASSQISGPTYEQYF.

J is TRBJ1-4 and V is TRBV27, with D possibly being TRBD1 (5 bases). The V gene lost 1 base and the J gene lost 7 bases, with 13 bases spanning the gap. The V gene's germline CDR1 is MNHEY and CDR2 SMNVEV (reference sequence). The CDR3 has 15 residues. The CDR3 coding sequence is TGTGCCAGCAGTTTATATCCAGGGTCCGGTGAAAAACTGTTTTTT. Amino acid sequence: CASSLYPGSGEKLFF.

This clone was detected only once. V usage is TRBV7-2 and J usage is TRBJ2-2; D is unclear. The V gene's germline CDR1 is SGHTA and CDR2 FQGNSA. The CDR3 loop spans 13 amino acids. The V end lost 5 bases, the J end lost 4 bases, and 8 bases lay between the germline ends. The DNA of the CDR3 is TGTGCCAGCAGCCTCACTCCCACCGGGGAGCTGTTTTTT. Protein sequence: CASSLTPTGELFF.

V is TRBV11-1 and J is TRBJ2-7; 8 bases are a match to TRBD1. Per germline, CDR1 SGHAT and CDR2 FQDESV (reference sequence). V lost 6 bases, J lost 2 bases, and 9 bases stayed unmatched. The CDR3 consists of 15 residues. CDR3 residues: CASSSTGTGTYEQYF. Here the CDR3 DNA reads TGTGCCAGCAGTTCCACCGGGACAGGTACCTACGAGCAGTACTTC.

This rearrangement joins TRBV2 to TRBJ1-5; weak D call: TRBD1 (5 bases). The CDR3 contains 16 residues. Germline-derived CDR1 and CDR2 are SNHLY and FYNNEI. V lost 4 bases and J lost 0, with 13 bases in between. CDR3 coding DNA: TGTGCCAGCAGTGCGGGGCTAGCGGGTAGCAATCAGCCCCAGCATTTT. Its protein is CASSAGLAGSNQPQHF.

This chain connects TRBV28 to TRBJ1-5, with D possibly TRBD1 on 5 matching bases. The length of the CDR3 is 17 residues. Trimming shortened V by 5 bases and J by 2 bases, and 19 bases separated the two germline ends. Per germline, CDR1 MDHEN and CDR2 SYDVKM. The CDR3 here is CASSPREGRLGNQPQHF. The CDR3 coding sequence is TGTGCCAGCAGTCCCCGGGAGGGGAGGCTAGGCAATCAGCCCCAGCATTTT. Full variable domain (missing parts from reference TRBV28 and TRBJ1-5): DVKVTQSSRYLVKRTGEKVFLECVQDMDHENMFWYRQDPGLGLRLIYFSYDVKMKEKGDIPEGYSVSREKKERFSLILESASTNQTSMYLCASSPREGRLGNQPQHFGDGTRLSIL.

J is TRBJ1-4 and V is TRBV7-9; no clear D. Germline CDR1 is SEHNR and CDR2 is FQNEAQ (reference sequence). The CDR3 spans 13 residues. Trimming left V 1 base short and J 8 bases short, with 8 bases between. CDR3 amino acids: CASSLGAGEKLFF. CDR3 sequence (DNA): TGTGCCAGCAGCTTAGGTGCAGGCGAAAAACTGTTTTTT.

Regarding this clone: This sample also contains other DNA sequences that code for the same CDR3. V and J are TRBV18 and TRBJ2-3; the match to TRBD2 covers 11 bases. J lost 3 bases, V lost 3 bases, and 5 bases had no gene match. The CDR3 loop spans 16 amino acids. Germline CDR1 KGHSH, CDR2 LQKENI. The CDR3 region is CASSPRTSGSTDTQYF. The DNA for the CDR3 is TGTGCCAGCTCACCGAGGACTAGCGGGTCTACAGATACGCAGTATTTT.

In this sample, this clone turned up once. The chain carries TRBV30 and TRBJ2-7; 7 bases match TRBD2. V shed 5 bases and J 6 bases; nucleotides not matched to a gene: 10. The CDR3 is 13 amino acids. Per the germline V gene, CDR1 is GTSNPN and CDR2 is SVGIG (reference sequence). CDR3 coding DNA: TGTGCCTGGGACAACAAAGCGGGGCCCGAGCAGTACTTC. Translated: CAWDNKAGPEQYF.